This TCR beta chain comes out of a study of tumor and adjacent non-tumor tissue in lung cancer. Study-level findings and limits: TCR diversity was significantly greater in tumor than normal lung tissue.

The CDR3 runs 16 residues. Germline V gene data show CDR1 as MNHNS and CDR2 as SASEGT. This sample's RNA came from whole unsorted tissue. TCRbeta libraries were built with three rounds of nested PCR, modified from ARM-PCR. MiXCR, applied by TCRdb to the multiplex PCR reads, yields one record per CDR3 protein. The profile shows 60,000 to 85,000 distinct CDR3 sequences, under 85% of them singletons. Concerning this clonotype: Its cognate antigen is unknown. One end of the junction does not line up with germline, which may come from a read error.

The chain links TRBV6-1 to TRBJ2-3, with 11 bases that match TRBD2. Sample: lung tumor tissue. This clonotype originated in a woman aged 45-65 years with non-small cell lung cancer. CDR3 bases: TGTCCCAGTAGTGAGACCTTAGCGGGAGGGCGCGATACGCAATATTTT. Amino acids: CPSSETLAGGRDTQYF.